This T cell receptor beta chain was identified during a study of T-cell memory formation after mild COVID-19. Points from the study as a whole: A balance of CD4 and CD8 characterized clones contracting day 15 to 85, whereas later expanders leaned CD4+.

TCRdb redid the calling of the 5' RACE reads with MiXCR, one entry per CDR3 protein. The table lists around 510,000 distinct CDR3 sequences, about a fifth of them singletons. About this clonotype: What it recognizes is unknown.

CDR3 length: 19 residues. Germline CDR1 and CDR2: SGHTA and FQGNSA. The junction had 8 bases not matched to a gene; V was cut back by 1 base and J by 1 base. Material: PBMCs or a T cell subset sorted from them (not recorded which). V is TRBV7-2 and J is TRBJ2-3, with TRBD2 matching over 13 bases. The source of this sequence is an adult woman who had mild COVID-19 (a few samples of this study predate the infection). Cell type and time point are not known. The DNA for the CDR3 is TGTGCCAGCAGCTTAGAAGCTCGACTAGCGGGAGGCGGCACAGATACGCAGTATTTT. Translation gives CASSLEARLAGGGTDTQYF.